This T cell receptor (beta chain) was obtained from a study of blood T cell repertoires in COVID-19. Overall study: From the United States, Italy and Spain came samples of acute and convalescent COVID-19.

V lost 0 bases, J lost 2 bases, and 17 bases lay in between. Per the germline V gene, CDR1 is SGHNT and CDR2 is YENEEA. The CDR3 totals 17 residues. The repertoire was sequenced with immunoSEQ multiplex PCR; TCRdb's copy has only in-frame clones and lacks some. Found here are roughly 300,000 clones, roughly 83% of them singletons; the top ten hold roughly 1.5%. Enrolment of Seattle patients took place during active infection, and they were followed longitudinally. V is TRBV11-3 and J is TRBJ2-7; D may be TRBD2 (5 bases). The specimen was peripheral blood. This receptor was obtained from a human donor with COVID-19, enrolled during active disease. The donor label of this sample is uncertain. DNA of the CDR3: TGTGCCAGCAGCTTAGAGCCTAGGCTAGCCGTCCCCTACGAGCAGTACTTC. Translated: CASSLEPRLAVPYEQYF. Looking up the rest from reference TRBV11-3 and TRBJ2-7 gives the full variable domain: EAGVVQSPRYKIIEKKQPVAFWCNPISGHNTLYWYLQNLGQGPELLIRYENEEAVDDSQLPKDRFSAERLKGVDSTLKIQPAELGDSAVYLCASSLEPRLAVPYEQYFGPGTRLTVT.